The 8 T cell receptor beta chains reported below all come from one sample, sequenced in a study of cytomegalovirus exposure and HLA in healthy donors. The PCR made use of 60 Vbeta and 13 Jbeta primers. The assay was immunoSEQ multiplex PCR, and TCRdb's table has in-frame clones only and misses some. The sample shows more than 50,000 clones, approximately 71% of them seen only once. The material sequenced was PBMCs. The origin of the receptors is a man aged 35-49 years in good health and CMV-seropositive.

The chain has TRBV9 and TRBJ1-2; D possibly corresponds to TRBD1 (6 bases). The CDR3 is made up of 18 amino acids. Trimming shortened V by 0 bases and J by 0 bases, and 18 bases separated the two germline ends. The germline CDR1 and CDR2 sequences are SGDLS and YYNGEE. The CDR3 is CASSVGFERRTANYGYTF. In DNA, the CDR3 is TGTGCCAGCAGCGTAGGGTTCGAACGTAGGACAGCTAACTATGGCTACACCTTC.

This clone was recorded a few times. The genes are TRBV2 and TRBJ1-6; D is possibly TRBD1 (6 bases). This CDR3 has 16 amino acids. Looked up from germline, CDR1 is SNHLY and CDR2 is FYNNEI. V lost 3 bases, J lost 3 bases, and 12 bases lay in between. The CDR3, as DNA: TGTGCCAGCAGTGACCGGGGGGGCGTCTATAATTCACCCCTCCACTTT. Protein: CASSDRGGVYNSPLHF.

The V gene is TRBV19, the J gene TRBJ1-1; 9 bases fit TRBD1. There are 15 residues in the CDR3. Germline lookup yields CDR1 LNHDA and CDR2 SQIVND (reference sequence). Losses at the gene ends were 6 bases for V and 1 base for J; bases not matched to a gene: 6. In DNA, the CDR3 is TGTGCCAGTAGGCGGACAGGGGTTAAGAACACTGAAGCTTTCTTT. Amino acid sequence: CASRRTGVKNTEAFF.

The chain joins TRBV4-1 to TRBJ2-7; 7 positions match TRBD1. After removal of 3 bases from V and 5 bases from J, the junction contained 7 bases not matched to a gene. The CDR3 consists of 14 residues. Per the germline V gene, CDR1 is MGHRA and CDR2 is YSYEKL. CDR3 sequence reads: CASSQTQGVHEQYF. CDR3 DNA sequence: TGCGCCAGCAGCCAGACTCAGGGGGTTCACGAGCAGTACTTC.

Remarks on this clone: In the same sample, other DNA sequences code for this CDR3. This chain links TRBV5-6 with TRBJ1-6; 9 nucleotides line up with TRBD1. CDR1 and CDR2 (germline): SGHDT, YYEEEE. The CDR3 is 15 residues long. With V trimmed by 2 bases and J by 9 bases, 6 bases remained unmatched. The CDR3 protein is CASSLQGAGGSPLHF. In nucleotides, the CDR3 is TGTGCCAGCAGCTTACAGGGGGCGGGGGGTTCACCCCTCCACTTT.

This clone appeared a few times. The V gene is TRBV5-8, the J gene TRBJ2-2; TRBD1 agrees at 10 bases. CDR3 length: 16 amino acids. J was trimmed by 2 bases and V by 4 bases; bases with no gene match: 5. The germline V gene has CDR1 SGHTS and CDR2 YDEGEE. CDR3 loop: CASSGGTGANTGELFF. The DNA of the CDR3 is TGTGCCAGCAGCGGCGGGACAGGGGCCAACACCGGGGAGCTGTTTTTT.

The chain carries TRBV19 and TRBJ1-2, with 8 bases identical to TRBD1. V was clipped by 4 bases and J by 4 bases; unmatched bases: 5. The CDR3 length is 14 residues. Germline values: CDR1 LNHDA, CDR2 SQIVND (reference sequence). The CDR3 sequence: CASSTRQGTYGYTF. CDR3 DNA sequence: TGTGCCAGTAGTACCAGACAGGGGACCTATGGCTACACCTTC.

The gene calls are TRBV14 and TRBJ1-1, with 10 bases identical to TRBD1. The CDR3 runs to 17 residues. Germline trimming cut 3 bases from V and 5 bases from J; bases unmatched to any gene: 12. Germline CDR1 reads SGHDN; CDR2 reads FVKESK. The DNA of the CDR3 is TGTGCCAGCAGCCACCTTCGGGGGGGGACAGGGGAAACTGAAGCTTTCTTT. Translation: CASSHLRGGTGETEAFF.